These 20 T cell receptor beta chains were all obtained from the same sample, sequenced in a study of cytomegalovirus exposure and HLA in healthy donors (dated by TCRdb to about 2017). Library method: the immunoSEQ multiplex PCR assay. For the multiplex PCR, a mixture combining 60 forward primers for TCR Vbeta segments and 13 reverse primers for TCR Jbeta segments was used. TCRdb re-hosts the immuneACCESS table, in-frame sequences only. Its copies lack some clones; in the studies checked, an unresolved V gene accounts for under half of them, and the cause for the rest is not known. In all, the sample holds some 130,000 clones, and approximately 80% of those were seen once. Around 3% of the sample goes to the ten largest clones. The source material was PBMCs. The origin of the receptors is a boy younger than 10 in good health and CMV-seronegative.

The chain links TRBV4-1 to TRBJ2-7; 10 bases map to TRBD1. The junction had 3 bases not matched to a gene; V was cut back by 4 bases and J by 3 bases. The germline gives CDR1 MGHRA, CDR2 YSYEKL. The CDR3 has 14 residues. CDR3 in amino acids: CASSPGTGDYEQYF. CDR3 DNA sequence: TGCGCCAGCAGCCCGGGGACAGGGGACTACGAGCAGTACTTC.

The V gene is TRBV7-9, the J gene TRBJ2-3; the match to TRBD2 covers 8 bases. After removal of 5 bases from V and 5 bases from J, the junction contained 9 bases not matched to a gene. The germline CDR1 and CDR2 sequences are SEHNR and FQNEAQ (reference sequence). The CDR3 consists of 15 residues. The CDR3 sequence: CASSLGGLVGDTQYF. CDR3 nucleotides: TGTGCCAGCAGCCTTGGGGGACTAGTGGGAGATACGCAGTATTTT.

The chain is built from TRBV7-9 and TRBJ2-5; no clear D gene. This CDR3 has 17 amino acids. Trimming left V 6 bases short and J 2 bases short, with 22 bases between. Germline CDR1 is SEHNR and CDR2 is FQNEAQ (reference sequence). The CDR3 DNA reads TGTGCCAGCAGTCAAGAGCAAACACAGTTAAAGCAAGAGACCCAGTACTTC. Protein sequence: CASSQEQTQLKQETQYF.

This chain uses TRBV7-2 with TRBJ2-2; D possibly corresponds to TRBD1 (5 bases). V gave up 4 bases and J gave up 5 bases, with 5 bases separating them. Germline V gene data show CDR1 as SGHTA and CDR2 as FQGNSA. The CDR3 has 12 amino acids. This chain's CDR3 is CASSYRTGELFF. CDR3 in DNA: TGTGCCAGCAGCTACAGGACCGGGGAGCTGTTTTTT.

The CDR3 bases are TGTGCCAGCAAGAGTCCCCATTCCGCGGGGGAGCTGTTTTTT. Translation gives CASKSPHSAGELFF. The chain employs TRBV5-4 and TRBJ2-2, with D uncertain. The ends were cut back, 6 bases at V and 8 bases at J, with 17 bases in the middle. The CDR3 sequence is 14 residues long. Germline CDR1 SGHNT, CDR2 YYREEE (reference sequence). Looking up the rest from reference TRBV5-4 and TRBJ2-2 gives the full variable domain: ETGVTQSPTHLIKTRGQQVTLRCSSQSGHNTVSWYQQALGQGPQFIFQYYREEENGRGNFPPRFSGLQFPNYSSELNVNALELDDSALYLCASKSPHSAGELFFGEGSRLTVL.

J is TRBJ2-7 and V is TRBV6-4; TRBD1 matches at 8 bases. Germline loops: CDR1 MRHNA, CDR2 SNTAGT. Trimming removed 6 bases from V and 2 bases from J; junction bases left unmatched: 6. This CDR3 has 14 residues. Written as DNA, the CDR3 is TGTGCCAGCAGACCGGACAGGGATACCTACGAGCAGTACGTC. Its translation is CASRPDRDTYEQYV.

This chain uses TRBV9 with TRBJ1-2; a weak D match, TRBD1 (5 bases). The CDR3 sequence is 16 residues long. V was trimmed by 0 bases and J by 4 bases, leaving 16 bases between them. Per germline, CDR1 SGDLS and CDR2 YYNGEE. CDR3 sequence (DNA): TGTGCCAGCAGCGTAGCCTCCGTCGGAGGGGTCTATGGCTACACCTTC. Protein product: CASSVASVGGVYGYTF.

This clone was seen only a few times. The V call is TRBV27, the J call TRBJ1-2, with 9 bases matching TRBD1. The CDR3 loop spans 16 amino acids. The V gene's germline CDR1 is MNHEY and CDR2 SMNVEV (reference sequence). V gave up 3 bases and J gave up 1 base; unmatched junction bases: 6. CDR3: CASSFGTGWGNYGYTF. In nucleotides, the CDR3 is TGTGCCAGCAGTTTCGGGACAGGGTGGGGTAACTATGGCTACACCTTC.

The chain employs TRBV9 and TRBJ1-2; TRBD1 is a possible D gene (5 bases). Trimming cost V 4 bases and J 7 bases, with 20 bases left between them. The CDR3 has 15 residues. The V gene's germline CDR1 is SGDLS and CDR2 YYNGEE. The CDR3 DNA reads TGTGCCAGCAGCCTCAGTACAGGAGTGTACCCTGGCTACACCTTC. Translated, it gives CASSLSTGVYPGYTF.

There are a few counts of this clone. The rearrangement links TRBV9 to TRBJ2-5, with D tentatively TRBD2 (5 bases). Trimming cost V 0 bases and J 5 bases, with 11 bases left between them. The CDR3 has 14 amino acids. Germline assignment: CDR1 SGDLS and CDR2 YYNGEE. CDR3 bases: TGTGCCAGCAGCGTAGAGGAGGCAGACGAGACCCAGTACTTC. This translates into CASSVEEADETQYF.

CDR3 sequence reads: CASMPGGLTDTQYF. DNA for the CDR3: TGCGCCAGCATGCCAGGGGGCTTAACAGATACGCAGTATTTT. This chain connects TRBV5-1 to TRBJ2-3; 8 bases line up with TRBD1. V lost 6 bases to trimming and J lost 3 bases; unmatched junction nucleotides: 6. Germline V gene data show CDR1 as SGHRS and CDR2 as YFSETQ. The CDR3 contains 14 residues.

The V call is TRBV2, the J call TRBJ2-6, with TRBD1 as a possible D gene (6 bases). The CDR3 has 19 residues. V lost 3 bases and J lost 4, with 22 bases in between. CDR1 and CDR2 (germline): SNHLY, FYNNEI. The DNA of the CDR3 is TGTGCCAGCAGTGATCCTACAGGGTTTTCTTGGGACGGGGCCAACGTCCTGACTTTC. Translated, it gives CASSDPTGFSWDGANVLTF.

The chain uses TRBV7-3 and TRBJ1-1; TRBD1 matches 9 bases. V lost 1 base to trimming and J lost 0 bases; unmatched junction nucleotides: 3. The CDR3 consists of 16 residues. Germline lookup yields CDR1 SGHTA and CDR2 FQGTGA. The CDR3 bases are TGTGCCAGCAGCTTAAGGGACAGGGACATGAACACTGAAGCTTTCTTT. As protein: CASSLRDRDMNTEAFF. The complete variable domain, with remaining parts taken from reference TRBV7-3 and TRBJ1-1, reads GAGVSQTPSNKVTEKGKYVELRCDPISGHTALYWYRQSLGQGPEFLIYFQGTGAADDSGLPNDRFFAVRPEGSVSTLKIQRTERGDSAVYLCASSLRDRDMNTEAFFGQGTRLTVV.

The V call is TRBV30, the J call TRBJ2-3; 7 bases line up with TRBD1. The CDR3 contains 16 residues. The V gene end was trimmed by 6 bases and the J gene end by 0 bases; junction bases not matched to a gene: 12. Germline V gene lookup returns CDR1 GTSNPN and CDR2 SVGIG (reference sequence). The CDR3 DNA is TGTGCCTGTGATTCCGGACAGGTCCGGAGCACAGATACGCAGTATTTT. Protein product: CACDSGQVRSTDTQYF. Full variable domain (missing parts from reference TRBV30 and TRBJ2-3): SQTIHQWPATLVQPVGSPLSLECTVEGTSNPNLYWYRQAAGRGLQLLFYSVGIGQISSEVPQNLSASRPQDRQFILSSKKLLLSDSGFYLCACDSGQVRSTDTQYFGPGTRLTVL.

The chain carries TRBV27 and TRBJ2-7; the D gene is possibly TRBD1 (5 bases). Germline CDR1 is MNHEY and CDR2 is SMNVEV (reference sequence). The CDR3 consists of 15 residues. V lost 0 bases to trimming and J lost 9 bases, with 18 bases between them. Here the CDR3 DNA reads TGTGCCAGCAGTTTATCGAACAGGCGGCTATATGGGCAGTACGTC. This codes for CASSLSNRRLYGQYV.

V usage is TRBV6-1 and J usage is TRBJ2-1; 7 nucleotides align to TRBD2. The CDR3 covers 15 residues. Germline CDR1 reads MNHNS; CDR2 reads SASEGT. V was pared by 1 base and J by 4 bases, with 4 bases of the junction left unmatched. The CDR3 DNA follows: TGTGCCAGCAGTGAAGAGGGACTAATATACAATGAGCAGTTCTTC. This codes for CASSEEGLIYNEQFF.

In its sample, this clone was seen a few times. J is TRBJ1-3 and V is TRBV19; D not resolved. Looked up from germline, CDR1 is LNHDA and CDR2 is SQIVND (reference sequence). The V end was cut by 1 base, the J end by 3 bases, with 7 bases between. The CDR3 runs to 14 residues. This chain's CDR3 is CASSIGQVGNTIYF. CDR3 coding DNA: TGTGCCAGTAGTATAGGTCAGGTTGGAAACACCATATATTTT.

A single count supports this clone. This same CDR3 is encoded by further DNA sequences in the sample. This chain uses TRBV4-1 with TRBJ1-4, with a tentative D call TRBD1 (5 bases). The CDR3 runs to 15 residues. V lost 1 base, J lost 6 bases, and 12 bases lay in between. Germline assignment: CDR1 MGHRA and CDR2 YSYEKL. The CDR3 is CASSQVGVDDEKLFF. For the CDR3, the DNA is TGCGCCAGCAGCCAAGTAGGGGTTGATGATGAAAAACTGTTTTTT.

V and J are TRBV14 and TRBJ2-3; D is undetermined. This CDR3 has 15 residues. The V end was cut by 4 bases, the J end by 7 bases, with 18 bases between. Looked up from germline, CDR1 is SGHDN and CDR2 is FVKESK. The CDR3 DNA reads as TGTGCCAGCAGCCTTCGACACGAGACACGTTATACGCAGTATTTT. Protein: CASSLRHETRYTQYF.

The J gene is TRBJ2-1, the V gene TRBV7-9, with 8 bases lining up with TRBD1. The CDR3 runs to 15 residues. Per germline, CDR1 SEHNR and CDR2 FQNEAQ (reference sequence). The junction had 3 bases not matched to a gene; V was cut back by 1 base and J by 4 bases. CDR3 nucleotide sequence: TGTGCCAGCAGCTTAGGAGGACAGGGATACAATGAGCAGTTCTTC. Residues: CASSLGGQGYNEQFF.